The 10 T cell receptor beta chains below come from one sample, sequenced in a study of tumor-infiltrating lymphocytes in primary liver carcinoma listed by TCRdb under 2017. Blood RNA was extracted from unsorted whole blood using TRIzol reagent, and germline DNA was obtained with the DNeasy Blood & Tissue kit. The sequencer listed for this sample is Illumina HiSeq 2500. A constant-region primer and ProtoScript II reverse transcriptase were used to reverse-transcribe TCRbeta-specific cDNA from approximately 450 ng total RNA. Three nested multiplex PCR rounds, following a slightly modified ARM-PCR procedure, were used to build the TCRbeta libraries. Each of the first two PCR rounds ran for about 11 cycles using multiplex TRBV1-TRBV30 forward primers together with a Cbeta reverse primer. TCRdb took the public reads, trimmed them with fastp at Q25, ran MiXCR for clone calling and kept in-frame beta chains. Rows merge per CDR3 protein into single entries with the most common DNA and genes. The table for this sample lists just over 300,000 distinct CDR3 sequences; nearly 60% of them were counted only once. Clones ranked in the top ten supply around 15% of the sample.

The sample consisted of peripheral blood. Receptor source: a woman aged 25 to 39 with primary liver carcinoma and hepatitis B virus infection.

In its sample, this clonotype was seen a few times. The CDR3 here is CASSLDTGTSGSEQFF. The CDR3 DNA reads as TGTGCCAGCAGCTTAGATACAGGGACTAGCGGTTCCGAGCAGTTCTTC. The chain combines TRBV7-9 with TRBJ2-1; 11 positions match TRBD2. The CDR3 loop spans 16 amino acids. J was trimmed by 10 bases and V by 1 base; bases with no gene match: 9. Germline-derived CDR1 and CDR2 are SEHNR and FQNEAQ (reference sequence).

This clonotype was found many times. The rearrangement joins TRBV29-1 to TRBJ1-2; possible D gene TRBD1, 6 bases. CDR3 length equals 12 residues. Germline CDR1 and CDR2: SQVTM and ANQGSEA. V lost 5 bases and J lost 5, with 12 bases in between. CDR3 amino acids: CSVLDRLYGYTF. The CDR3 nucleotides are TGCAGCGTTCTAGACAGGCTTTATGGCTACACCTTC.

As for this clonotype: A much larger clone lies one base from this, so it may be a read error. This CDR3 reads CASNLFLADTQYF. As DNA, the CDR3 is TGTGCCAGCAATTTGTTCTTGGCAGATACGCAGTATTTT. The V call is TRBV12-3 or TRBV12-4, the J call TRBJ2-3; D remains ambiguous. V shed 7 bases and J shed 4 bases, with 12 bases lying between them. The CDR3 sequence is 13 residues long.

Only a few counts were recorded for this clonotype. This sequence joins TRBV6-1 and TRBJ2-7, with D uncertain. Germline loops: CDR1 MNHNS, CDR2 SASEGT. With 4 bases removed from V and 2 bases from J, the gap between germline ends came to 15 bases. This CDR3 comprises 15 residues. CDR3 residues: CASSGYQAAAYEQYF. For the CDR3, the DNA is TGTGCCAGCAGTGGATACCAGGCGGCGGCCTACGAGCAGTACTTC.

In regard to this clonotype: A much larger clonotype is one base distant, so this may be a read error. The V gene is TRBV6-2 or TRBV6-3, the J gene TRBJ2-3, with D unresolved. The CDR3 contains 12 residues. The germline gives CDR1 MNHEY, CDR2 SVGEGT. The CDR3 nucleotides read TGTGCCAGCAATTACGACCCGATTACGCAGTATTTT. It yields the protein CASNYDPITQYF.

This clonotype has at least ten counts. This sequence joins TRBV11-2 and TRBJ2-1; D perhaps matches TRBD2 (6 bases). The CDR3 spans 15 residues. Germline CDR1 and CDR2: SGHAT and FQNNGV. With 8 bases removed from V and 2 bases from J, the gap between germline ends came to 16 bases. The CDR3 DNA is TGTGCCAGCGGATCCGGAGGGCTAGCCTACAATGAGCAGTTCTTC. Translated, it gives CASGSGGLAYNEQFF.

A word on this clonotype: Mismatch with germline at one junction end may stem from a read error. The chain combines TRBV6-1 with TRBJ1-1; D gene uncertain. The CDR3 extends over 13 amino acids. Germline V gives CDR1 MNHNS, CDR2 SASEGT. CDR3 coding DNA: TGTGCCAGCAGTGAATACAGTAATACTGAAGTTTTCTTT. Residues: CASSEYSNTEVFF.

The rearrangement links TRBV6-2 or TRBV6-3 to TRBJ2-6, with TRBD1 as a possible D gene (6 bases). V lost 11 bases, J lost 0 bases, and 14 bases lay in between. The CDR3 sequence is 15 residues long. Germline V lookup: CDR1 MNHEY, CDR2 SVGEGT. For the CDR3, the DNA is TGTGCCGGCACTTGGGACAACTCTGGGGCCAACGTCCTGACTTTC. Protein product: CAGTWDNSGANVLTF.

This sequence joins TRBV7-3 and TRBJ2-1; D assignment may be TRBD1 or TRBD2 (6 bases each). Looked up from germline, CDR1 is SGHTA and CDR2 is FQGTGA. The CDR3 sequence is 16 residues long. The V gene lost 3 bases and the J gene lost 0 bases, with 12 bases spanning the gap. CDR3 coding DNA: TGTGCCAGCAGCTTCGGGGGCTATAACTCCTACAATGAGCAGTTCTTC. It codes for CASSFGGYNSYNEQFF.

The chain links TRBV30 to TRBJ2-5; 8 bases line up with TRBD2. The CDR3 sequence is 13 residues long. CDR1 and CDR2 (germline): GTSNPN, SVGIG (reference sequence). Trimming took 5 bases from V and 5 from J; bases not matched to a gene: 7. The CDR3 protein is CAWAGTSRETQYF. Here the CDR3 DNA reads TGTGCCTGGGCCGGGACTAGTCGGGAGACCCAGTACTTC.